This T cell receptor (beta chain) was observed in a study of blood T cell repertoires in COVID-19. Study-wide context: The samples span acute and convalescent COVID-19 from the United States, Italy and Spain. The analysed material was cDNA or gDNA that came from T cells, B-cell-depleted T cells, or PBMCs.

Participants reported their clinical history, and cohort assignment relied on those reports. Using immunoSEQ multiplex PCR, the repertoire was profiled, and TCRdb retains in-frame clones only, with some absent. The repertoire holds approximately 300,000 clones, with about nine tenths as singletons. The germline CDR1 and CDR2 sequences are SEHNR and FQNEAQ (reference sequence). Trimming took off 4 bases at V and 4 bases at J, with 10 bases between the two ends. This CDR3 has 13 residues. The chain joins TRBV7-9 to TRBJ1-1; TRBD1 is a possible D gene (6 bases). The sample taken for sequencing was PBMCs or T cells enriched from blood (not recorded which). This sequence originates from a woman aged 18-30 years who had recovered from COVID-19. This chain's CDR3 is CASSSSGVTEAFF. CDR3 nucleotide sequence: TGTGCCAGCAGCTCATCAGGGGTCACTGAAGCTTTCTTT.